This T cell receptor (beta chain) was identified during a study of control samples from healthy donors and cancer patients. Data came from immunoSEQ multiplex PCR; TCRdb stores just in-frame clones and leaves some out. The sample holds around 83,000 clones, 90% to 95% seen once. This TCR came from a middle-aged woman with lung cancer. What was sequenced was PBMCs.

The CDR3 nucleotides are TGTGCCAGCAGCTCCCAGACCGGGACAGGGGTCTACGAGCAGTACTTC. It encodes CASSSQTGTGVYEQYF. The chain recombines TRBV7-6 with TRBJ2-7; 10 bases align to TRBD1. This CDR3 is 16 amino acids long. After removal of 4 bases from V and 3 bases from J, the junction contained 9 bases not matched to a gene. Germline CDR1 and CDR2: SGHVS and FNYEAQ.